These 11 T cell receptor beta chains were all obtained from the same sample, sequenced in a study of shared clonotypes between healthy human individuals. Method: immunoSEQ multiplex PCR; TCRdb's copy keeps in-frame clones and lacks some. The data hold around 1,900,000 clones, with roughly 93% observed a single time. Terminally differentiated effector memory CD45RA+ cells were left out of the naive CD8 fraction, which was CD45RO-negative and positively selected for CCR7. The sequenced sample was naive CD8+ T cells from PBMCs. These receptors were obtained from a man younger than 30 in good health. Some clones in this sample may be carry-over from other donors' samples.

This clone was counted once. The chain couples TRBV18 to TRBJ1-2, with 8 nucleotides matching TRBD1. This CDR3 region has 14 residues. J lost 2 bases, V lost 3 bases, and 2 bases had no gene match. The germline CDR1 and CDR2 sequences are KGHSH and LQKENI. The CDR3 protein is CASSPPGGNYGYTF. CDR3 sequence (DNA): TGTGCCAGCTCACCGCCAGGGGGCAACTATGGCTACACCTTC.

The rearrangement links TRBV5-1 to TRBJ2-1, with D tentatively TRBD1 or TRBD2 (5 bases each). Germline CDR1 is SGHRS and CDR2 is YFSETQ. Trimming took 2 bases from V and 2 from J, leaving 8 bases between them. This CDR3 comprises 14 residues. This CDR3 is CASSFQGPYNEQFF. CDR3 bases: TGCGCCAGCAGCTTCCAGGGACCCTACAATGAGCAGTTCTTC. The variable domain in full, with the rest retrieved from reference TRBV5-1 and TRBJ2-1, is KAGVTQTPRYLIKTRGQQVTLSCSPISGHRSVSWYQQTPGQGLQFLFEYFSETQRNKGNFPGRFSGRQFSNSRSEMNVSTLELGDSALYLCASSFQGPYNEQFFGPGTRLTVL.

This sequence joins TRBV9 and TRBJ1-5; D not resolved. The length of the CDR3 is 14 residues. Germline loops: CDR1 SGDLS, CDR2 YYNGEE. Trimming took 4 bases from V and 7 from J, leaving 15 bases between them. The CDR3 protein is CASSTSQMGQPQHF. The CDR3 nucleotides are TGTGCCAGCAGCACCTCCCAGATGGGGCAGCCCCAGCATTTT.

In its sample, this clone was seen once. The V and J genes are TRBV6-5 and TRBJ2-7; D remains unclear. The CDR3 contains 12 residues. Germline values: CDR1 MNHEY, CDR2 SVGAGI. Trimming stripped 7 bases from V and 2 bases from J, with 9 bases between. CDR3 DNA sequence: TGTGCCAGCAATCTCTCCCCCTACGAGCAGTACTTC. It encodes CASNLSPYEQYF.

The chain recombines TRBV19 with TRBJ1-2; D is unresolved. This CDR3 spans 13 amino acids. From germline, CDR1 is LNHDA and CDR2 SQIVND (reference sequence). V was clipped by 2 bases and J by 4 bases, with 8 bases between them. The CDR3 region has the DNA TGTGCCAGTAGTATAACGGCGGTCTATGGCTACACCTTC. Its translation is CASSITAVYGYTF.

The rearrangement joins TRBV5-1 to TRBJ1-2; 7 bases are a match to TRBD1. CDR3 length: 15 amino acids. Germline trimming cut 3 bases from V and 1 base from J; bases unmatched to any gene: 6. In germline, CDR1 is SGHRS, CDR2 YFSETQ. CDR3 sequence reads: CASSSGTAHNYGYTF. The CDR3 region has the DNA TGCGCCAGCAGCTCCGGGACAGCGCATAACTATGGCTACACCTTC. Full variable domain (remainder filled in from reference TRBV5-1 and TRBJ1-2): KAGVTQTPRYLIKTRGQQVTLSCSPISGHRSVSWYQQTPGQGLQFLFEYFSETQRNKGNFPGRFSGRQFSNSRSEMNVSTLELGDSALYLCASSSGTAHNYGYTFGSGTRLTVV.

The rearrangement links TRBV7-3 to TRBJ2-1; D gene uncertain. The ends were cut back, 0 bases at V and 8 bases at J, with 14 bases in the middle. Germline V lookup: CDR1 SGHTA, CDR2 FQGTGA. The CDR3 covers 15 residues. The CDR3 loop reads CASSLTSVVGDEQFF. The DNA for the CDR3 is TGTGCCAGCAGCTTAACCTCGGTGGTGGGTGATGAGCAGTTCTTC.

The chain combines TRBV7-8 with TRBJ2-1; TRBD2 matches at 8 bases. The trim removed 1 base at V and 7 bases at J, leaving 12 bases unmatched. Germline-derived CDR1 and CDR2 are SGHVS and FQNEAQ. The CDR3 spans 17 residues. The CDR3 DNA follows: TGTGCCAGCAGCTTAGTGCCCTTGCTTAGCGGGATGAATGAGCAGTTCTTC. Its translation is CASSLVPLLSGMNEQFF.

V gene TRBV6-1 combines with J gene TRBJ1-3, with D perhaps TRBD1 (5 bases). The length of the CDR3 is 14 residues. Germline CDR1 reads MNHNS; CDR2 reads SASEGT. The germline V and J ends were trimmed by 8 bases and 9 bases, with 20 bases remaining between them. CDR3 residues: CASRDVGEGSTIYF. In DNA, the CDR3 is TGTGCCAGCCGGGATGTGGGGGAAGGTAGCACCATATATTTT.

The genes are TRBV5-6 and TRBJ2-7, with D maybe TRBD2 (5 bases). Trimming removed 4 bases at V and 4 bases at J, with 18 bases between. The CDR3 has 15 amino acids. The germline V gene encodes CDR1 SGHDT and CDR2 YYEEEE. The CDR3 sequence is CASSLDLSGPYEQYF. Here the CDR3 DNA reads TGTGCCAGCAGCCTGGACCTCAGCGGACCTTACGAGCAGTACTTC.

Only a few counts were recorded for this clone. V is TRBV9 and J is TRBJ1-1; no clear D gene. Germline values: CDR1 SGDLS, CDR2 YYNGEE. The CDR3 has 16 amino acids. The V gene lost 0 bases and the J gene lost 1 base, with 13 bases spanning the gap. The CDR3 DNA sequence: TGTGCCAGCAGCGTAGGAATAAGGGAGGGGAACACTGAAGCTTTCTTT. It specifies CASSVGIREGNTEAFF.